This TCR beta chain originates from a study of blood T cell repertoires in COVID-19. Study context: Sites across the United States, Italy and Spain contributed samples from acute and convalescent COVID-19. T cells, B-cell-depleted T cells, or PBMCs provided the cDNA or gDNA that served as material.

This clone has a handful of counts. Losses at the gene ends were 2 bases for V and 8 bases for J; bases not matched to a gene: 6. Germline V gene sequence: CDR1 LGHDT, CDR2 YNNKEL (reference sequence). The CDR3 spans 15 residues. Using immunoSEQ multiplex PCR, the repertoire was profiled, and TCRdb retains in-frame clones only, with some absent. The sample records some 30,000 clones, 84% being singletons. This TCR was recovered from a human donor in a cohort sampled during active COVID-19. V and J are TRBV3-1 (or the pseudogene TRBV3-2) and TRBJ1-4, with 9 bases that match TRBD1. Sequencing input: peripheral blood. The CDR3 DNA reads as TGTGCCAGCAGCCAACTGGACAGGGGAGGCGAAAAACTGTTTTTT. It encodes CASSQLDRGGEKLFF.